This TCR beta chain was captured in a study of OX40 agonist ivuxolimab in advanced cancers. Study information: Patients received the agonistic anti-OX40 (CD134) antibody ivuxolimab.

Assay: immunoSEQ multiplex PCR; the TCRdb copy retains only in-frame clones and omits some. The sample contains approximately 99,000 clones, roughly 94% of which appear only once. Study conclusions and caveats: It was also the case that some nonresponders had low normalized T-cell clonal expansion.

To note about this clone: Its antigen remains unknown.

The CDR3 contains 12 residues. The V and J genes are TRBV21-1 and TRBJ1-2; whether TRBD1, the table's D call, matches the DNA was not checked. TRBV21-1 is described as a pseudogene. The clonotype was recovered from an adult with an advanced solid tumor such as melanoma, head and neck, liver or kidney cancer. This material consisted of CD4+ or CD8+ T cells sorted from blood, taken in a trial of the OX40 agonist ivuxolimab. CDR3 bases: TGTGCCAGCAGGGGGACAGGCGGAGGCTACACCTTC. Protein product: CASRGTGGGYTF.